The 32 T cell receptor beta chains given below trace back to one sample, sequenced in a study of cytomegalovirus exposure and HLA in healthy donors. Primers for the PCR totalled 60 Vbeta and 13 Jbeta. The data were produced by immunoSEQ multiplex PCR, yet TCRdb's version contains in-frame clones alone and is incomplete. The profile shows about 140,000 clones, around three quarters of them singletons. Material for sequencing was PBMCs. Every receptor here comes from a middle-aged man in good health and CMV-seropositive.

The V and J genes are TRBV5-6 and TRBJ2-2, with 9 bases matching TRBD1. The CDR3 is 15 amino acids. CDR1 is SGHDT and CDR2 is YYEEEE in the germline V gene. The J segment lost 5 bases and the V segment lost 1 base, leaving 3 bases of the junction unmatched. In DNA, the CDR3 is TGTGCCAGCAGCTTGAAGGGGACAGGGACCGGGGAGCTGTTTTTT. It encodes CASSLKGTGTGELFF.

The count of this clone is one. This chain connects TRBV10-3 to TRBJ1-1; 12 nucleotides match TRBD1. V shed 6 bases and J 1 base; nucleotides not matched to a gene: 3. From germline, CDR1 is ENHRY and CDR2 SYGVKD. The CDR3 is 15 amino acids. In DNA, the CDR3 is TGTGCCATCAGGGGGGACAGGGGGCAGAACACTGAAGCTTTCTTT. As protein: CAIRGDRGQNTEAFF.

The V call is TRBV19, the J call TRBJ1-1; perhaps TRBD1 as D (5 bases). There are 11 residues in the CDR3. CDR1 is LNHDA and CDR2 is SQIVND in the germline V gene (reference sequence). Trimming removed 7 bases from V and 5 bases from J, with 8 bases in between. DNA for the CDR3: TGTGCCAGTAACCAGGGTACTGAAGCTTTCTTT. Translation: CASNQGTEAFF.

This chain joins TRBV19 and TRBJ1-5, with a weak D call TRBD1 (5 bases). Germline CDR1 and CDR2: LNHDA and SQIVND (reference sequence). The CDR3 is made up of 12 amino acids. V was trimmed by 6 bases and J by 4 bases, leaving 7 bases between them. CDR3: CASRGGNQPQHF. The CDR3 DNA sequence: TGTGCCAGTAGGGGGGGGAATCAGCCCCAGCATTTT.

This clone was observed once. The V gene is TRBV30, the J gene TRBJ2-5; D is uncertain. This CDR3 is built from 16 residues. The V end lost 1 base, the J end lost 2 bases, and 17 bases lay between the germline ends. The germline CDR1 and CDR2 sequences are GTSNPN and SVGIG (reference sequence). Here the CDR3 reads CAWSALLGSSQETQYF. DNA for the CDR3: TGTGCCTGGAGTGCCCTACTCGGGTCCAGTCAAGAGACCCAGTACTTC. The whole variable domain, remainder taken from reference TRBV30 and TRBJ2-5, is SQTIHQWPATLVQPVGSPLSLECTVEGTSNPNLYWYRQAAGRGLQLLFYSVGIGQISSEVPQNLSASRPQDRQFILSSKKLLLSDSGFYLCAWSALLGSSQETQYFGPGTRLLVL.

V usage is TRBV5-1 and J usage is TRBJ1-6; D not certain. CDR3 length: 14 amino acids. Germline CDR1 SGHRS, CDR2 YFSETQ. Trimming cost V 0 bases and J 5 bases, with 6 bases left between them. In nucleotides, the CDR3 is TGCGCCAGCAGCTTGGACAGTAATAATTCACCCCTCCACTTT. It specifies CASSLDSNNSPLHF.

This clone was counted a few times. CDR3 bases: TGTGCCAGCAGCAGGGGGGGTTTAGGCGGGAGTGGGGCCAAAAACATTCAGTACTTC. Protein: CASSRGGLGGSGAKNIQYF. This chain uses TRBV7-2 with TRBJ2-4; D possibly corresponds to TRBD2 (7 bases). CDR3 length: 19 residues. The germline V and J ends were trimmed by 5 bases and 1 base, with 24 bases remaining between them. The germline CDR1 and CDR2 sequences are SGHTA and FQGNSA.

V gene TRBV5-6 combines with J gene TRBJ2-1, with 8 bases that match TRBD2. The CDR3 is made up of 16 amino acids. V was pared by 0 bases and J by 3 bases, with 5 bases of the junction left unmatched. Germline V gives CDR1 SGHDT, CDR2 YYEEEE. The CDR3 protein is CASSLAGRGVYNEQFF. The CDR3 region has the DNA TGTGCCAGCAGCTTGGCGGGGCGGGGGGTCTACAATGAGCAGTTCTTC.

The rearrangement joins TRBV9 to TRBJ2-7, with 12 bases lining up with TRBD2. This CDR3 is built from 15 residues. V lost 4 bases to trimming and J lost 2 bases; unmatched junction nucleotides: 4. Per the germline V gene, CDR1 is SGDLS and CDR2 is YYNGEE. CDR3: CASSPRTSGAYEQYF. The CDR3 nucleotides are TGTGCCAGCAGCCCGCGGACTAGCGGGGCCTACGAGCAGTACTTC.

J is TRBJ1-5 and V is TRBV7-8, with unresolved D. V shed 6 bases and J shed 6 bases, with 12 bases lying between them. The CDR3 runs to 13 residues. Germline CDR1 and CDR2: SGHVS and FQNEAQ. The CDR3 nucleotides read TGTGCCAGCAGTCCTGACGCGGGTCAGCCCCAGCATTTT. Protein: CASSPDAGQPQHF.

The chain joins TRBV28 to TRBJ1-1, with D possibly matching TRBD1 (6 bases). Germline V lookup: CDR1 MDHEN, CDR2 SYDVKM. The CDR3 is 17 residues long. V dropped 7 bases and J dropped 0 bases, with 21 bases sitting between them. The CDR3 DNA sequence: TGTGCCAGCACCCCGAGAGGGGGTAGACTCATGAACACTGAAGCTTTCTTT. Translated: CASTPRGGRLMNTEAFF.

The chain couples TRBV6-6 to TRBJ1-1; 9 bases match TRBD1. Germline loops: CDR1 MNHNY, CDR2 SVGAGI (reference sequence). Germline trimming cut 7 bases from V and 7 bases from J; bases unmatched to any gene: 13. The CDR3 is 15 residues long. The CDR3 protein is CASILRQGVGIEAFF. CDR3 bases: TGTGCCAGCATCCTACGACAGGGGGTAGGGATTGAAGCTTTCTTT.

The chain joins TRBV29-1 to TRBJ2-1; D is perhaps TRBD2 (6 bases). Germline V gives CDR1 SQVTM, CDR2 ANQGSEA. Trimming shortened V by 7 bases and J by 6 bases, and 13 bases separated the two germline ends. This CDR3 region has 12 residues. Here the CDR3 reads CSGARAGNEQFF. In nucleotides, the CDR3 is TGCAGCGGCGCAAGAGCGGGCAATGAGCAGTTCTTC.

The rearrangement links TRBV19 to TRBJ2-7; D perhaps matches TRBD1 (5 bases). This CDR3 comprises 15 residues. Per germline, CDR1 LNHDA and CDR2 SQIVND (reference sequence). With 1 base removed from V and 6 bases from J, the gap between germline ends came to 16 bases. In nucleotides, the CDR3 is TGTGCCAGTAGTATAGTAACAGGTCCCCCCTTCGAGCAGTACTTC. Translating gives CASSIVTGPPFEQYF.

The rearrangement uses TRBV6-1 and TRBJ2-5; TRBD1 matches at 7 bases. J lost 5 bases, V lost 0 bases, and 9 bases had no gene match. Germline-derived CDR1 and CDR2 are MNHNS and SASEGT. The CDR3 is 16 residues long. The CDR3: CASSEASRGRFETQYF. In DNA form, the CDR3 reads TGTGCCAGCAGTGAAGCGTCGAGGGGGCGGTTTGAGACCCAGTACTTC.

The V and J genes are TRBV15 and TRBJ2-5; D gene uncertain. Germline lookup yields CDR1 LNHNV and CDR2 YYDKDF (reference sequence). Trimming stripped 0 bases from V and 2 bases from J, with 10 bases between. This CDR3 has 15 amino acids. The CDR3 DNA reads TGTGCCACCAGCAGAGATAGTCACAGACAAGAGACCCAGTACTTC. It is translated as CATSRDSHRQETQYF.

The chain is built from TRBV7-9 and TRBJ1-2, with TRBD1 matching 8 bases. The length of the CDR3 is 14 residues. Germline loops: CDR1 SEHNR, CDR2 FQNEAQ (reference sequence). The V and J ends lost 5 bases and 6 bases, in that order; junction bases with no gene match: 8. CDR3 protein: CASSPPGRGHGYTF. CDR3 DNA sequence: TGTGCCAGCAGCCCCCCGGGCAGGGGGCATGGCTACACCTTC.

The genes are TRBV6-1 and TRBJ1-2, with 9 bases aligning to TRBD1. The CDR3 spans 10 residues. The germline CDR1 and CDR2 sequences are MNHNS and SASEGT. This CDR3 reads CGTGVYGYTF. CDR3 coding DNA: TGTGGGACAGGGGTTTATGGCTACACCTTC.

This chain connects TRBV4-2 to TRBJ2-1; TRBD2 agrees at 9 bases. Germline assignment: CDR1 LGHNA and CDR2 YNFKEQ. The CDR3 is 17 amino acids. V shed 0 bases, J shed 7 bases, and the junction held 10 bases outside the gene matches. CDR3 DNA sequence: TGTGCCAGCAGCCAAGATCCGCCACTAGCGGGTGGTAATGAGCAGTTCTTC. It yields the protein CASSQDPPLAGGNEQFF.

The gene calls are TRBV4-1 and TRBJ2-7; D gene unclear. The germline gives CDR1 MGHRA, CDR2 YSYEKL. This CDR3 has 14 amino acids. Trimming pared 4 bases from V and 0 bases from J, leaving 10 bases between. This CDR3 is CASSPSPSSYEQYF. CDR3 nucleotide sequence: TGCGCCAGCAGCCCTTCTCCTAGCTCCTACGAGCAGTACTTC.

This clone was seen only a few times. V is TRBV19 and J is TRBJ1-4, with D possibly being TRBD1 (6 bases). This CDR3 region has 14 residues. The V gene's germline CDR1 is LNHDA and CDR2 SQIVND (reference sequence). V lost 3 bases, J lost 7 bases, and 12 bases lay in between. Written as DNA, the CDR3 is TGTGCCAGTAGTATGAGACAGGACGGTGAAAAACTGTTTTTT. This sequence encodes CASSMRQDGEKLFF.

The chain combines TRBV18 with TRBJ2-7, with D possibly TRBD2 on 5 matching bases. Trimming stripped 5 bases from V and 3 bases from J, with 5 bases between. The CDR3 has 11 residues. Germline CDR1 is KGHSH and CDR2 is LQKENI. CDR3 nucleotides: TGTGCCAGCTCAGAGGGCTACGAGCAGTACTTC. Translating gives CASSEGYEQYF.

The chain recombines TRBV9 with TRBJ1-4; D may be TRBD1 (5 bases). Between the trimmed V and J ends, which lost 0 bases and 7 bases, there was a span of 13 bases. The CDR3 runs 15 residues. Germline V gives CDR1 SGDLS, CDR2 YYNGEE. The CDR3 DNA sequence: TGTGCCAGCAGCGTAGGGGGAGGGGCACGTGAAAAACTGTTTTTT. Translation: CASSVGGGAREKLFF.

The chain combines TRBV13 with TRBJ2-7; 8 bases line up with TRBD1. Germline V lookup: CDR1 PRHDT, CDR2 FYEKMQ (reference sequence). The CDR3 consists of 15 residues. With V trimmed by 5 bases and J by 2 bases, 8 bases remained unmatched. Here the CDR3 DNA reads TGTGCCAGCAGCCCCCGGACAGGGAGTACCTACGAGCAGTACTTC. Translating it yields CASSPRTGSTYEQYF.

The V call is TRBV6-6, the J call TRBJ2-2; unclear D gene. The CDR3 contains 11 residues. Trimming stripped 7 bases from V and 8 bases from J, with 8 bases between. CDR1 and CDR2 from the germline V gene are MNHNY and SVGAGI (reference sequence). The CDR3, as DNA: TGTGCCAGCAACTCACTAGGGGAGCTGTTTTTT. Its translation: CASNSLGELFF.

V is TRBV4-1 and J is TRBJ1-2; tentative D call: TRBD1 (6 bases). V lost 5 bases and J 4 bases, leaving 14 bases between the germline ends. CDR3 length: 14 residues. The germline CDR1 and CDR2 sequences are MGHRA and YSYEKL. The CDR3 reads CASSSQGLGYGYTF. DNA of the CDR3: TGCGCCAGCAGCTCACAGGGTTTGGGCTATGGCTACACCTTC.

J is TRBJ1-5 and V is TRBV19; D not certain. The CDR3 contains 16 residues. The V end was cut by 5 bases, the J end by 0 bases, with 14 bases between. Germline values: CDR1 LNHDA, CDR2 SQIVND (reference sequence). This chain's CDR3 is CASSPGGVRSNQPQHF. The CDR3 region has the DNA TGTGCCAGTAGTCCGGGCGGGGTACGTAGCAATCAGCCCCAGCATTTT.

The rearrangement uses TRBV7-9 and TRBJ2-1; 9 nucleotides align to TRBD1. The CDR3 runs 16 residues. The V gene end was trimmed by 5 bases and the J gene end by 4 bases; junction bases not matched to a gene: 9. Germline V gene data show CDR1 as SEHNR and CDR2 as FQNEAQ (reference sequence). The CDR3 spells CASSGITGGIYNEQFF. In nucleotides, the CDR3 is TGTGCCAGCAGCGGGATAACAGGGGGCATTTACAATGAGCAGTTCTTC.

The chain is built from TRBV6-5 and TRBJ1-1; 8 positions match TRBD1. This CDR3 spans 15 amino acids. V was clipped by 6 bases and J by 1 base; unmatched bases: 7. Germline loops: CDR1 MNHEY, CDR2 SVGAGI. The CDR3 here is CASRETGAQNTEAFF. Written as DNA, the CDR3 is TGTGCCAGCAGGGAGACAGGGGCACAGAACACTGAAGCTTTCTTT.

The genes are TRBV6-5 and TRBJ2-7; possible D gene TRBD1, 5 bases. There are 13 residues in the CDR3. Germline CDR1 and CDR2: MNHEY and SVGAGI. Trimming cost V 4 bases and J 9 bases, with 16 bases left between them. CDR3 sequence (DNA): TGTGCCAGCAGTTCAGGGAATTTGCCAATGCAGTACTTC. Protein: CASSSGNLPMQYF.

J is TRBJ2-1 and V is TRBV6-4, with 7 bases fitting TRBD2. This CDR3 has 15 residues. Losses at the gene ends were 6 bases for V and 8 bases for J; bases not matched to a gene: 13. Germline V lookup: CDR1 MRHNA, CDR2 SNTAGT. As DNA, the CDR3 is TGTGCCAGCAGCAAAGGGACTACAAATTCCTATGAGCAGTTCTTC. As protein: CASSKGTTNSYEQFF.

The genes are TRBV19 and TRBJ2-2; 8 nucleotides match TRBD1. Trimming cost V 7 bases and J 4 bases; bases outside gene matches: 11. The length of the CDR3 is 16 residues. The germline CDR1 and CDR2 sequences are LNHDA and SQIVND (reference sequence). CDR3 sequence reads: CASNSRGQASTGELFF. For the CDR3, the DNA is TGTGCCAGTAATTCTCGGGGACAGGCCTCCACCGGGGAGCTGTTTTTT.